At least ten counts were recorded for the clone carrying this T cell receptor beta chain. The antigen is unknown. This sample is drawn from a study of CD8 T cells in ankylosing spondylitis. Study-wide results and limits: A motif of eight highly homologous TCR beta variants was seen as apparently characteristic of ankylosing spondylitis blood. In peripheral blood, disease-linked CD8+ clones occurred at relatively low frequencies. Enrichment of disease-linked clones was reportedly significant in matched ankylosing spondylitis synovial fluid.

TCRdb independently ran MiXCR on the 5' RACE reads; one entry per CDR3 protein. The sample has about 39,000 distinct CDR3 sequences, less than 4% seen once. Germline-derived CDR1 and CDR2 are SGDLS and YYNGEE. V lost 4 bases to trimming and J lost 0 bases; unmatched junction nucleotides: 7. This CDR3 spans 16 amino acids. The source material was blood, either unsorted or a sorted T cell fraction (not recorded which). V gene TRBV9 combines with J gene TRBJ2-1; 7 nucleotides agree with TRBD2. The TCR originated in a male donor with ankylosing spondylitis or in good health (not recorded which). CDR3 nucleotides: TGTGCCAGCAGCAAGGGAGCGGGGAGCTCCTACAATGAGCAGTTCTTC. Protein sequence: CASSKGAGSSYNEQFF.